This record concerns one T cell receptor beta chain sequence. What this receptor recognizes is not known. No much larger clonotype is one base removed from it; base qualities were not supplied. One collaborating source in Seattle enrolled patients during active infection and followed them longitudinally through the course of disease. The collaborating institutions used their own protocols to collect whole blood in K2EDTA tubes. For TCRbeta analysis, collaborators shipped samples as frozen whole blood, isolated PBMCs, or DNA extracted from either of those sample types. From the cysteine through the phenylalanine, the CDR3 covers 12 amino acids. Just the 36-base CDR3 DNA is kept, in frame starting at base 1. From a lookup of the germline V gene, CDR1 and CDR2 are SNHLY and FYNNEI. V loses 6 bases at its end and J loses 8 bases; junction bases beyond the gene matches: 6. The immunoSEQ Assay, a bias-controlled multiplex PCR, was used to amplify TCRbeta CDR3 regions from genomic DNA. On the authors' methods: Within the assay, amplification of reference gene primers was used to estimate how many nucleated cells each sample contained. To quantify the absolute abundance of each unique TCRbeta CDR3 rearrangement, sequence reads were collapsed and filtered. Productive Simpson clonality was computed per sample as the square root of Simpson's diversity index over productive rearrangements. The table was pulled from immuneACCESS by TCRdb, which kept in-frame rearrangements only. Such tables lose some clones; where checked, under half of the loss comes from unresolved V genes, and the rest has no known cause. V and J calls and clone size come straight from that table; D and trimming were deduced from the DNA. The table for this sample lists 350,000 or so clones; roughly 89% of them were counted only once. Together, the top ten hold over 3.5% of the sample.

The sample is drawn from a study of blood T cell repertoires in COVID-19 (dated by TCRdb to 2018 to 2021). Background for the entire study: The collaborator samples originated in the United States, Italy and Spain and spanned the acute and convalescent phases of COVID-19. The repertoires were released in a freely available public database meant as a resource for research on the immune response to SARS-CoV-2. HLA class I and class II types, where available, came from metadata supplied by the sample provider rather than from assay-based typing. A de-identified subject ID, COVID-19 status, age in years and sex were almost always included in the sample metadata. The dataset comprised deeply sampled blood TCRbeta repertoires from subjects exposed to, actively infected with, or recovered from COVID-19. The material from the prospective study consisted of cDNA or gDNA derived from T cells, B-cell-depleted T cells, or PBMCs. Samples came from the ongoing ImmuneRACE study (first 160 participants) plus 1,254 subjects from 6 global collaborators.

Broad study findings and their caveats: Clinical and demographic metadata were provided uncurated, with the amount varying by source and participant.

This chain joins TRBV2 to TRBJ1-2; 7 of the junction bases match TRBD1. The sequencing input was peripheral blood. This sequence was found in a woman aged 55-69 years with COVID-19, enrolled during active disease. The CDR3 region reads CASRGDSGGYTF. The DNA sequence is as follows: TGTGCCAGCAGGGGGGACAGCGGGGGCTACACCTTC. Here the CDR3 is joined to the reference TRBV2 and TRBJ1-2 genes, and the full variable domain is: EPEVTQTPSHQVTQMGQEVILRCVPISNHLYFYWYRQILGQKVEFLVSFYNNEISEKSEIFDDQFSVERPDGSNFTLKIRSTKLEDSAMYFCASRGDSGGYTFGSGTRLTVV.